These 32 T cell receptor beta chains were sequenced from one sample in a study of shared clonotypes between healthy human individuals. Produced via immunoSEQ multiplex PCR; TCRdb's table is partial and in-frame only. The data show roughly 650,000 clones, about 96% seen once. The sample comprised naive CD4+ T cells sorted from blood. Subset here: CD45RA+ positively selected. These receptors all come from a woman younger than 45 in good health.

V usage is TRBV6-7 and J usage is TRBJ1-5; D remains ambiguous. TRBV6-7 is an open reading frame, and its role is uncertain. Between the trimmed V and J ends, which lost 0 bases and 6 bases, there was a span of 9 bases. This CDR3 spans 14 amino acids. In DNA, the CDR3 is TGTGCCAGCAGTTACTCTTTCATAGGTCAGCCCCAGCATTTT. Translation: CASSYSFIGQPQHF.

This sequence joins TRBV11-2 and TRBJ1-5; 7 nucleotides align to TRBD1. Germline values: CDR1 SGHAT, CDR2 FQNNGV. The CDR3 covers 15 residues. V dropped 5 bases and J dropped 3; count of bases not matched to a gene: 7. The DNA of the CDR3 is TGTGCCAGCAGCCTCGGACAGGCTTACAATCAGCCCCAGCATTTT. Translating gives CASSLGQAYNQPQHF.

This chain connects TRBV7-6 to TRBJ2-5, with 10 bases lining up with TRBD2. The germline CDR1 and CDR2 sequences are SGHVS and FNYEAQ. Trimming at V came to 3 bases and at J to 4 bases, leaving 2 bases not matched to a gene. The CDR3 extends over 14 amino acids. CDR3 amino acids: CASSLGLARETQYF. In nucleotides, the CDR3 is TGTGCCAGCAGCTTGGGACTAGCGAGAGAGACCCAGTACTTC. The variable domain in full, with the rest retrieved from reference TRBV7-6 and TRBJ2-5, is GAGVSQSPRYKVTKRGQDVALRCDPISGHVSLYWYRQALGQGPEFLTYFNYEAQQDKSGLPNDRFSAERPEGSISTLTIQRTEQRDSAMYRCASSLGLARETQYFGPGTRLLVL.

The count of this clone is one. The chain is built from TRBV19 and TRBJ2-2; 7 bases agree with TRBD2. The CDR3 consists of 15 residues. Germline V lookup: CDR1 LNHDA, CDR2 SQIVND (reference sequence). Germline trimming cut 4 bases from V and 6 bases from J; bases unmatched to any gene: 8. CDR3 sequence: CASSRGTIGAGELFF. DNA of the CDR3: TGTGCCAGTAGTAGGGGGACTATCGGAGCCGGGGAGCTGTTTTTT.

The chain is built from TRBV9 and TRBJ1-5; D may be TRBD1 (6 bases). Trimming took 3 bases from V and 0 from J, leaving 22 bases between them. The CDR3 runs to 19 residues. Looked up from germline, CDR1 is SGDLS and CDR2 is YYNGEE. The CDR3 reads CASSEGGQESKNSNQPQHF. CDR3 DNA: TGTGCCAGCAGCGAGGGGGGCCAGGAATCCAAGAATAGCAATCAGCCCCAGCATTTT.

The CDR3 loop reads CASSKGICASVSPWGYEQYF. The DNA for the CDR3 is TGTGCCAGCAGCAAAGGTATATGTGCTAGCGTAAGCCCCTGGGGGTACGAGCAGTACTTC. The rearrangement uses TRBV21-1 and TRBJ2-7; TRBD2, as called in the table, went unchecked against the DNA. TRBV21-1 is noted as a pseudogene. The CDR3 is 20 amino acids.

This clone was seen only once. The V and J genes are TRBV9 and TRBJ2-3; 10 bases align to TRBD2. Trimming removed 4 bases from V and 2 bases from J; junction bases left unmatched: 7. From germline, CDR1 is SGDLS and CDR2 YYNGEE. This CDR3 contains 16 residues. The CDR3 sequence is CASSLWTSGTTDTQYF. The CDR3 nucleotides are TGTGCCAGCAGCCTTTGGACTAGCGGAACCACAGATACGCAGTATTTT.

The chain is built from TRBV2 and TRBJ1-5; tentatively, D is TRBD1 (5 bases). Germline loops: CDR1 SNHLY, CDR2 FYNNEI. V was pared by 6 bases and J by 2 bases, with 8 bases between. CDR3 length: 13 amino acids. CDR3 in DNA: TGTGCCAGCAGATCGGGGCGCAATCAGCCCCAGCATTTT. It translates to CASRSGRNQPQHF.

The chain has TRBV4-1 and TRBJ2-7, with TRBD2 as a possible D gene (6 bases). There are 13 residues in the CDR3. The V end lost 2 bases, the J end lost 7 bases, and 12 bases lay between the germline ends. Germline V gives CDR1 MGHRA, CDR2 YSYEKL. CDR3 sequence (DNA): TGCGCCAGCAGCCAACCTACACGGGGGGAGCAGTACTTC. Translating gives CASSQPTRGEQYF.

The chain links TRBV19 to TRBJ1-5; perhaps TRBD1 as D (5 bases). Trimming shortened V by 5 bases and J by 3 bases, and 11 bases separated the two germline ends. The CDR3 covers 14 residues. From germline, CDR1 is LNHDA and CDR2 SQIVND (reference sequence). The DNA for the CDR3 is TGTGCCAGTAGTGGCTACGGGGCCAATCAGCCCCAGCATTTT. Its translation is CASSGYGANQPQHF. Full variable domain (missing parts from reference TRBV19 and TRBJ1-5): DGGITQSPKYLFRKEGQNVTLSCEQNLNHDAMYWYRQDPGQGLRLIYYSQIVNDFQKGDIAEGYSVSREKKESFPLTVTSAQKNPTAFYLCASSGYGANQPQHFGDGTRLSIL.

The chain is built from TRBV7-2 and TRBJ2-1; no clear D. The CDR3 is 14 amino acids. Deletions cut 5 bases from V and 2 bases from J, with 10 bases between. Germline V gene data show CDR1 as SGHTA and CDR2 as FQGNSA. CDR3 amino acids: CASSLTPTYNEQFF. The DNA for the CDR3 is TGTGCCAGCAGCCTTACCCCCACCTACAATGAGCAGTTCTTC.

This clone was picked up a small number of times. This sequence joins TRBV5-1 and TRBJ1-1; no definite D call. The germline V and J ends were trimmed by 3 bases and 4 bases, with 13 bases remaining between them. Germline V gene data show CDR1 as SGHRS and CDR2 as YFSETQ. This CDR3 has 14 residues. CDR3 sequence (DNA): TGCGCCAGCAGCTCCCTGGGTTTGAGCACTGAAGCTTTCTTT. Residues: CASSSLGLSTEAFF.

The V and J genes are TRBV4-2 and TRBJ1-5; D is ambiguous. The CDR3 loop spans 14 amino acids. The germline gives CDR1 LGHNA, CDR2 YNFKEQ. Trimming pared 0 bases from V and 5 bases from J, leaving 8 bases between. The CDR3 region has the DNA TGTGCCAGCAGCCAAGACCAAAGTTATCAGCCCCAGCATTTT. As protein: CASSQDQSYQPQHF.

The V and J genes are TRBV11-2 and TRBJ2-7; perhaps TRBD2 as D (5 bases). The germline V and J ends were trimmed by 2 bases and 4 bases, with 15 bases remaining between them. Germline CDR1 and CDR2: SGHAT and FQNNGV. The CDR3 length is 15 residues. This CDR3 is CASSLKAGGPYEQYF. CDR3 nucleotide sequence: TGTGCCAGCAGCTTAAAGGCAGGAGGTCCATACGAGCAGTACTTC.

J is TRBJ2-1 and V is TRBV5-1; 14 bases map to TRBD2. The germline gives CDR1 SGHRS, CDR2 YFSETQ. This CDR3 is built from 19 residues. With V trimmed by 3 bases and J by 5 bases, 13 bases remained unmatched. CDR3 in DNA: TGCGCCAGCAGCTCGACTCCCCCGGGACTAGCGGGAGTACACAATGAGCAGTTCTTC. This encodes CASSSTPPGLAGVHNEQFF.

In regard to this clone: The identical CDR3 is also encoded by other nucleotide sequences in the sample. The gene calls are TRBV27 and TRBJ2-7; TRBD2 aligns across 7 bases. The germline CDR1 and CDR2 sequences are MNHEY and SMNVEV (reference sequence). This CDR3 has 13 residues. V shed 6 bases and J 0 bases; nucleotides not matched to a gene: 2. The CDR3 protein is CASRSSGSYEQYF. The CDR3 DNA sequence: TGTGCCAGCAGGTCTAGCGGCTCCTACGAGCAGTACTTC.

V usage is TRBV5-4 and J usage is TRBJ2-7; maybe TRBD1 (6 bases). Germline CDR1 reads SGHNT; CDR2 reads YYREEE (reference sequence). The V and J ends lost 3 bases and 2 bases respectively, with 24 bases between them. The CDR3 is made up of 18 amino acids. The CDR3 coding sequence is TGTGCCAGCAGCTCGCCCCCTGGGGGCACTATAGGTGCCTACGAGCAGTACTTC. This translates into CASSSPPGGTIGAYEQYF.

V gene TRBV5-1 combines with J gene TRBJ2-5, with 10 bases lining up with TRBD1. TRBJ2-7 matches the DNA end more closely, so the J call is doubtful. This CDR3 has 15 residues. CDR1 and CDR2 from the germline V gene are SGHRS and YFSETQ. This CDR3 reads CASSFNRDRGYEQYF. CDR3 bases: TGCGCCAGCAGCTTTAACCGGGACAGGGGCTACGAGCAGTACTTC.

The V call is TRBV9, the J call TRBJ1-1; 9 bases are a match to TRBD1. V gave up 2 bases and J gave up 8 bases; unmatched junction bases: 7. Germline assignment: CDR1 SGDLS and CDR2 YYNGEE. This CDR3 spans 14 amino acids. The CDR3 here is CASSVRTGAGEAFF. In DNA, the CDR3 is TGTGCCAGCAGCGTCCGGACAGGGGCTGGGGAAGCTTTCTTT.

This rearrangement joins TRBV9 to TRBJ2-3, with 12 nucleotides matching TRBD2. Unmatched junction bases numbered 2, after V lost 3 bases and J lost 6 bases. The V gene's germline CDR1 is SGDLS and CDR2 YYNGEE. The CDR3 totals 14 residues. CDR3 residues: CASSGTSGADTQYF. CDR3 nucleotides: TGTGCCAGCAGCGGGACTAGCGGGGCGGATACGCAGTATTTT. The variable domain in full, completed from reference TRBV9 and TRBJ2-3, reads DSGVTQTPKHLITATGQRVTLRCSPRSGDLSVYWYQQSLDQGLQFLIQYYNGEERAKGNILERFSAQQFPDLHSELNLSSLELGDSALYFCASSGTSGADTQYFGPGTRLTVL.

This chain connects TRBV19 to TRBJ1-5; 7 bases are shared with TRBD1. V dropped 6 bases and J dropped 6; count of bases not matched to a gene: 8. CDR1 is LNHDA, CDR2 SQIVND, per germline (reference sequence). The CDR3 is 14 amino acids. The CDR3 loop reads CASSPDRERQPQHF. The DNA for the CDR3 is TGTGCCAGTAGCCCCGACAGGGAGCGTCAGCCCCAGCATTTT.

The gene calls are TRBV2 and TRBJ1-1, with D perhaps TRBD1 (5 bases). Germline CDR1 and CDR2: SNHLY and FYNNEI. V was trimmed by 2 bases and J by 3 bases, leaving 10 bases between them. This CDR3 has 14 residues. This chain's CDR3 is CASSESGGDTEAFF. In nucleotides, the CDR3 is TGTGCCAGCAGTGAATCTGGAGGGGACACTGAAGCTTTCTTT. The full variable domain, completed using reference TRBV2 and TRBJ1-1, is EPEVTQTPSHQVTQMGQEVILRCVPISNHLYFYWYRQILGQKVEFLVSFYNNEISEKSEIFDDQFSVERPDGSNFTLKIRSTKLEDSAMYFCASSESGGDTEAFFGQGTRLTVV.

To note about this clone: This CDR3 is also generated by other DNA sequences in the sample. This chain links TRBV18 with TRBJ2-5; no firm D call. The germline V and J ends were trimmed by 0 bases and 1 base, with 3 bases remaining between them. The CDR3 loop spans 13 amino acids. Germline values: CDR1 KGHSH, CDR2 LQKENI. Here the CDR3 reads CASSPPSQETQYF. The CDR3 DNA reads TGTGCCAGCTCACCACCGAGCCAAGAGACCCAGTACTTC. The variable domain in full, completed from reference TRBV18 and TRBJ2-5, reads NAGVMQNPRHLVRRRGQEARLRCSPMKGHSHVYWYRQLPEEGLKFMVYLQKENIIDESGMPKERFSAEFPKEGPSILRIQQVVRGDSAAYFCASSPPSQETQYFGPGTRLLVL.

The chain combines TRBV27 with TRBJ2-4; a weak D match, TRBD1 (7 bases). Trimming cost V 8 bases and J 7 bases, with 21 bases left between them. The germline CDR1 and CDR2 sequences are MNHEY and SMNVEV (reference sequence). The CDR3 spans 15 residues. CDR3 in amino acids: CASRAWGRGENIQYF. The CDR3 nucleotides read TGTGCCAGCCGCGCATGGGGCAGGGGGGAGAACATTCAGTACTTC.

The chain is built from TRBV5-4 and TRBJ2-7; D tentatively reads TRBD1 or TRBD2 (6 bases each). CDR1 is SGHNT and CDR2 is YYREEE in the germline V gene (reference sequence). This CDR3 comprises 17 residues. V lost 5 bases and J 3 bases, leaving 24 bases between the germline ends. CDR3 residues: CASSYGLGGLKSYEQYF. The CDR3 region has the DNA TGTGCCAGCAGTTATGGCCTAGGGGGGCTAAAGAGCTACGAGCAGTACTTC.

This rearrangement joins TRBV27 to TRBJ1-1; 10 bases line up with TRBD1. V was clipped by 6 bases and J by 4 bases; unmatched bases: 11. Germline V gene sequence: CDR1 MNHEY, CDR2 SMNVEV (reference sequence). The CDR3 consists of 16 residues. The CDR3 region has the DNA TGTGCCAGCAGCCCGGGACAGGGGAGGGGAAGCACTGAAGCTTTCTTT. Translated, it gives CASSPGQGRGSTEAFF.

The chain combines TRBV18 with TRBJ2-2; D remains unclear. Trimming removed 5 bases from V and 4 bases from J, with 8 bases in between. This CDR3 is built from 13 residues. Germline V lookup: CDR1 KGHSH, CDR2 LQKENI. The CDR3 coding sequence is TGTGCCAGCTCATTAAGGTCCACCGGGGAGCTGTTTTTT. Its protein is CASSLRSTGELFF.

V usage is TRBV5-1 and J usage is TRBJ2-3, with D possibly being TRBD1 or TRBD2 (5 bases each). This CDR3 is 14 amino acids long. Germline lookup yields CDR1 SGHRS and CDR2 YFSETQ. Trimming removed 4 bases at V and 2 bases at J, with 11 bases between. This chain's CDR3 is CASSPPGTTDTQYF. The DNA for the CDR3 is TGCGCCAGCAGCCCGCCGGGGACCACAGATACGCAGTATTTT.

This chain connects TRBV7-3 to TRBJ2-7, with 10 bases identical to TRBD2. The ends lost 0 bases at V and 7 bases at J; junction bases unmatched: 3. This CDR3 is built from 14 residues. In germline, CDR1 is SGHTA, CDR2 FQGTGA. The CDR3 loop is CASSLTRTSGEQYF. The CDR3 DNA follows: TGTGCCAGCAGCTTAACGCGGACTAGCGGTGAGCAGTACTTC.

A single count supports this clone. CDR3 DNA sequence: TGTGCCAGCAGTATCCCGACTAGCGGGAGCCACATTCAGTACTTC. This gives the protein CASSIPTSGSHIQYF. V and J are TRBV28 and TRBJ2-4; TRBD2 aligns across 12 bases. The ends lost 5 bases at V and 8 bases at J; junction bases unmatched: 7. The CDR3 consists of 15 residues. Germline V gene lookup returns CDR1 MDHEN and CDR2 SYDVKM.

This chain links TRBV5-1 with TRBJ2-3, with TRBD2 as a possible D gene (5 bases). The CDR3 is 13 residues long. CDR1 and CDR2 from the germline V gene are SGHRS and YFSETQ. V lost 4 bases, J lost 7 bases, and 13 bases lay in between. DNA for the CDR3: TGCGCCAGCAGCCCGGGGTGGGAAAATACGCAGTATTTT. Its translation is CASSPGWENTQYF.

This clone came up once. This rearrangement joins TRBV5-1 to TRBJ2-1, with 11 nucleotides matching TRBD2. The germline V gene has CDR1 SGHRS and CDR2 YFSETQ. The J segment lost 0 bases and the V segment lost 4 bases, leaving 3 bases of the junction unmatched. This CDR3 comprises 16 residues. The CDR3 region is CASSVAGGSSYNEQFF. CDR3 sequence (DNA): TGCGCCAGCAGCGTAGCGGGAGGGAGCTCCTACAATGAGCAGTTCTTC.